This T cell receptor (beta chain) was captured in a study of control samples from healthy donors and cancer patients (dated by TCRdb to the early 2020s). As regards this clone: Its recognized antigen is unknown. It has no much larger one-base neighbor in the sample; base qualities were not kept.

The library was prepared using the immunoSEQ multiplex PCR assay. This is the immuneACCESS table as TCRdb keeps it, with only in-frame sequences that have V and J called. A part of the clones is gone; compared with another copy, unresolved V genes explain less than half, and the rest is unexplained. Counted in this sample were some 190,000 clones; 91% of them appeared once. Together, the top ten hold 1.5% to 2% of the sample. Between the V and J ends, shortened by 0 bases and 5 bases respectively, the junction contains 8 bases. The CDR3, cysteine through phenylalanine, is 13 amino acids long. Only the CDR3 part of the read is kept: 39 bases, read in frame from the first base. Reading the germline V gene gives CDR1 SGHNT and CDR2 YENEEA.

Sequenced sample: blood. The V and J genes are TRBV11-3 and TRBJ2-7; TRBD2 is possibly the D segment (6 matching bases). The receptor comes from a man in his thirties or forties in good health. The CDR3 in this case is CASSLDGGNEQYF. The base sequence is TGTGCCAGCAGCTTAGATGGGGGGAACGAGCAGTACTTC.